These 8 T cell receptor beta chains were all obtained from the same sample, sequenced in a study of OX40 agonist ivuxolimab in advanced cancers. Here immunoSEQ multiplex PCR was the method, and the copy in TCRdb shows in-frame clones only, minus some. The sample records around 53,000 clones, 88% being singletons. Sequencing was performed on CD4+ or CD8+ T cells sorted from blood, taken in a trial of the OX40 agonist ivuxolimab. Receptors were obtained from an adult with an advanced solid tumor such as melanoma, head and neck, liver or kidney cancer.

The CDR3 region is CASSLRSGGPGEPQHF. DNA for the CDR3: TGTGCCAGCAGTTTAAGGTCCGGGGGGCCCGGGGAGCCCCAGCATTTT. V gene TRBV27 combines with J gene TRBJ1-5; weak D call: TRBD1 (6 bases). This CDR3 contains 16 residues. Trimming removed 2 bases at V and 8 bases at J, with 19 bases between. Germline CDR1 and CDR2: MNHEY and SMNVEV (reference sequence).

The chain joins TRBV6-5 to TRBJ2-3; the match to TRBD1 covers 8 bases. The CDR3 sequence is 16 residues long. The germline V gene has CDR1 MNHEY and CDR2 SVGAGI. The ends lost 4 bases at V and 1 base at J; junction bases unmatched: 7. The CDR3 loop is CASSLLGQVGTDTQYF. CDR3 DNA sequence: TGTGCCAGCAGTTTGCTGGGACAGGTCGGCACAGATACGCAGTATTTT.

In nucleotides, the CDR3 is TGTGCCAGCAGCCCTCGAGCGGGTTACAATGAGCAGTTCTTC. Translating it yields CASSPRAGYNEQFF. The V and J genes are TRBV7-3 and TRBJ2-1; D is perhaps TRBD2 (6 bases). The CDR3 contains 14 residues. V shed 5 bases and J shed 4 bases, with 12 bases lying between them. The germline gives CDR1 SGHTA, CDR2 FQGTGA.

This clone has just a few counts. The V and J genes are TRBV11-2 and TRBJ2-7; maybe TRBD1 (6 bases). This CDR3 comprises 14 residues. Germline V gives CDR1 SGHAT, CDR2 FQNNGV. V gave up 3 bases and J gave up 4 bases, with 13 bases separating them. CDR3 loop: CASSFVQGRYEQYF. In nucleotides, the CDR3 is TGTGCCAGCAGCTTTGTACAGGGAAGATACGAGCAGTACTTC. The complete variable domain, with remaining parts taken from reference TRBV11-2 and TRBJ2-7, reads EAGVAQSPRYKIIEKRQSVAFWCNPISGHATLYWYQQILGQGPKLLIQFQNNGVVDDSQLPKDRFSAERLKGVDSTLKIQPAKLEDSAVYLCASSFVQGRYEQYFGPGTRLTVT.

The CDR3 bases are TGTGCCAGCAGTTTATATCCCCCCAAGGTTAGCGGGGGATCCTACGAGCAGTACTTC. Translating it yields CASSLYPPKVSGGSYEQYF. V and J are TRBV27 and TRBJ2-7, with TRBD2 identical over 9 bases. The length of the CDR3 is 19 residues. The V gene end was trimmed by 1 base and the J gene end by 1 base; junction bases not matched to a gene: 14. CDR1 and CDR2 (germline): MNHEY, SMNVEV (reference sequence).

V and J are TRBV27 and TRBJ2-2, with TRBD1 as a possible D gene (5 bases). Germline assignment: CDR1 MNHEY and CDR2 SMNVEV (reference sequence). This CDR3 spans 12 amino acids. Trimming removed 5 bases at V and 7 bases at J, with 8 bases between. CDR3 protein: CASSPGIGELFF. CDR3 DNA sequence: TGTGCCAGCAGTCCAGGGATCGGGGAGCTGTTTTTT.

The chain recombines TRBV29-1 with TRBJ2-7, with 9 bases aligning to TRBD2. With V trimmed by 2 bases and J by 3 bases, 8 bases remained unmatched. Germline V gene sequence: CDR1 SQVTM, CDR2 ANQGSEA. This CDR3 has 15 amino acids. CDR3 sequence reads: CSVERDSGRGYEQYF. The DNA for the CDR3 is TGCAGCGTTGAACGGGATAGCGGGAGAGGCTACGAGCAGTACTTC.

J is TRBJ2-1 and V is TRBV7-6; tentative D call: TRBD1 (5 bases). Germline V gene sequence: CDR1 SGHVS, CDR2 FNYEAQ. The CDR3 spans 16 residues. Trimming pared 1 base from V and 0 bases from J, leaving 10 bases between. CDR3 amino acids: CASSLVAGHSYNEQFF. As DNA, the CDR3 is TGTGCCAGCAGCTTAGTTGCAGGGCACTCCTACAATGAGCAGTTCTTC.